This TCR beta chain was identified during a study of vaccination effects on CD4 cells after COVID-19. Study details: The post-vaccine samples were taken, at the median, 72 days after the second dose.

Remarks on this clone: No antigen is known for it.

Antigen-specific CD4+ T cell clonotypes were called by their expansion after viral peptide-pool culture in ViraFEST. After less than twelve days in culture, the CD4+ T cells were isolated. All participants had two doses of either the BNT162b2 or mRNA-1273 vaccine. It was on days 3 and 7 that half the medium was replaced with IL-2 medium. The table came from immunoSEQ multiplex PCR; TCRdb's copy has only in-frame clones and leaves some out. The sample includes approximately 70,000 clones, about 80% of them seen just once. Trimming took 0 bases from V and 2 from J, leaving 11 bases between them. The CDR3 covers 16 residues. In germline, CDR1 is SGDLS, CDR2 YYNGEE. General study findings and limits: Whether induced by infection or by vaccine, clones showed marked clonal contraction late after vaccination.

The chain links TRBV9 to TRBJ2-2; tentatively, D is TRBD1 (7 bases). The sequencing here drew on CD4+ T cells from PBMCs cultured with HCoV-229E spike peptides, taken after COVID-19 vaccination. This clonotype was sampled from a human donor who received a COVID-19 vaccine. The CDR3 nucleotides are TGTGCCAGCAGCGTAGGACAGGGAGGCAACACCGGGGAGCTGTTTTTT. This encodes CASSVGQGGNTGELFF.